The next 10 T cell receptor beta chains were all read from a single sample in a study of monozygotic twins with inflammatory bowel disease. TCRdb reprocessed the 5' RACE reads and stores each CDR3 protein as one record, lacking DNA. This sample's clone table lists around 400,000 distinct CDR3 sequences. What was sequenced was blood. These TCRs come from a human donor with ulcerative colitis or Crohn's disease, or a healthy co-twin of an affected twin (not recorded which).

CDR3 in amino acids: CASSPVADPNTEAFF. V usage is TRBV18 and J usage is TRBJ1-1. CDR1 is KGHSH, CDR2 LQKENI, per germline. This CDR3 has 15 residues. Filled out from reference TRBV18 and TRBJ1-1, the complete variable domain reads NAGVMQNPRHLVRRRGQEARLRCSPMKGHSHVYWYRQLPEEGLKFMVYLQKENIIDESGMPKERFSAEFPKEGPSILRIQQVVRGDSAAYFCASSPVADPNTEAFFGQGTRLTVV.

V and J are TRBV25-1 and TRBJ2-7; TCRdb indicates TRBD1, and absent DNA this call remains unverified. CDR3 length: 14 amino acids. Per germline, CDR1 MGHDK and CDR2 SYGVNS. CDR3 loop: CASSRTVLQAEQYF.

The chain recombines TRBV5-1 with TRBJ2-1; TCRdb outputs TRBD2, but without DNA this stays unchecked. Germline V gene lookup returns CDR1 SGHRS and CDR2 YFSETQ. CDR3 length: 15 amino acids. CDR3 amino acids: CASSSEGLQYNEQFF.

The rearrangement joins TRBV4-1 to TRBJ2-4. Germline assignment: CDR1 MGHRA and CDR2 YSYEKL. CDR3 length: 13 amino acids. Here the CDR3 reads CASSQVGSNIQYF.

The CDR3 sequence is CASPTSGNTIYF. The chain has TRBV30 and TRBJ1-3; TCRdb reports TRBD1, a call that lacks DNA to check it against. Germline CDR1 GTSNPN, CDR2 SVGIG (reference sequence). This CDR3 is built from 12 residues.

This rearrangement joins TRBV10-3 to TRBJ2-2; absent DNA, TCRdb's TRBD1 call cannot be checked. CDR1 is ENHRY and CDR2 is SYGVKD in the germline V gene. This CDR3 is 13 amino acids long. CDR3 sequence: CAIGGSNTGELFF.

The chain recombines TRBV6-5 with TRBJ2-7; the TCRdb D gene call, TRBD1, has no DNA to confirm it. The germline gives CDR1 MNHEY, CDR2 SVGAGI. The CDR3 is made up of 18 amino acids. The CDR3 loop is CASSYSIGTDKKSYEQYF.

This chain uses TRBV6-5 with TRBJ2-1; the TCRdb call, TRBD2, lacks DNA for checking. The CDR3 contains 14 residues. The germline CDR1 and CDR2 sequences are MNHEY and SVGAGI. The CDR3 region is CASSYSGGHNEQFF.

The chain carries TRBV24-1 and TRBJ1-2; TCRdb's D call of TRBD1 is untestable without DNA. This CDR3 comprises 12 residues. Per germline, CDR1 KGHDR and CDR2 SFDVKD. The CDR3 reads CATSDSGAGYTF.

This chain uses TRBV11-3 with TRBJ2-3. Germline CDR1 SGHNT, CDR2 YENEEA. This CDR3 is built from 19 residues. This chain's CDR3 is CASSLNPSRGWLNTDTQYF.